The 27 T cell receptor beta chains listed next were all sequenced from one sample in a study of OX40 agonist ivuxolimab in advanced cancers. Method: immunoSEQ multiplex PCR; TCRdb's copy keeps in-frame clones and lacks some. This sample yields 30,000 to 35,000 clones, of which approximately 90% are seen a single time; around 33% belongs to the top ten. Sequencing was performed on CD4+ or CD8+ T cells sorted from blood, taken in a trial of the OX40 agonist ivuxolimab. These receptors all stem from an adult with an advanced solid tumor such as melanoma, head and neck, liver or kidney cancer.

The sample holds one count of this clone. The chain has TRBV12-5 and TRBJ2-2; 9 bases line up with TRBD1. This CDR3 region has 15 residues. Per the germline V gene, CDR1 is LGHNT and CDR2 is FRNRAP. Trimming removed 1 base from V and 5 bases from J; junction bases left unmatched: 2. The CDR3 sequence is CASGLGTGVTGELFF. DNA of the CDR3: TGTGCTAGTGGTTTGGGGACAGGGGTTACCGGGGAGCTGTTTTTT.

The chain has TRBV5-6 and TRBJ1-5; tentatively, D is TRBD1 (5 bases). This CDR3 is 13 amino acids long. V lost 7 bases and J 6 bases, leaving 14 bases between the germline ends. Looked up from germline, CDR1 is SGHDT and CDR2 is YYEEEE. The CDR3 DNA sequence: TGTGCCAGCTCTGCCGGGGGGAGTCAGCCCCAGCATTTT. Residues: CASSAGGSQPQHF.

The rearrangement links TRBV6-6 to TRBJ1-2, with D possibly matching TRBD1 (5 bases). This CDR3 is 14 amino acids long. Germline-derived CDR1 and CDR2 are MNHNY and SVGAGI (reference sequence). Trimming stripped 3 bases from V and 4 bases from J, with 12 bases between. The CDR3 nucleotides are TGTGCCAGCAGTTATTTGCAGGGTGGCTATGGCTACACCTTC. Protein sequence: CASSYLQGGYGYTF.

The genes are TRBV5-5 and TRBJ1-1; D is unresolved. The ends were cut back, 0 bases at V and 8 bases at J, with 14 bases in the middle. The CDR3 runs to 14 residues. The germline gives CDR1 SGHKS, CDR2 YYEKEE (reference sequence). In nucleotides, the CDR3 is TGTGCCAGCAGCTTGGCCATGACAACTCCAGAAGCTTTCTTT. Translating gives CASSLAMTTPEAFF. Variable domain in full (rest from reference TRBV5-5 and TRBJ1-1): DAGVTQSPTHLIKTRGQQVTLRCSPISGHKSVSWYQQVLGQGPQFIFQYYEKEERGRGNFPDRFSARQFPNYSSELNVNALLLGDSALYLCASSLAMTTPEAFFGQGTRLTVV.

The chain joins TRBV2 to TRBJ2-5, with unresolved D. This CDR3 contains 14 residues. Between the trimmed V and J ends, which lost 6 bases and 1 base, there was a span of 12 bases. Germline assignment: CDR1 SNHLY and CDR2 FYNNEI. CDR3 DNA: TGTGCCAGCAGGGGTAGGCCCACCCAAGAGACCCAGTACTTC. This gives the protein CASRGRPTQETQYF.

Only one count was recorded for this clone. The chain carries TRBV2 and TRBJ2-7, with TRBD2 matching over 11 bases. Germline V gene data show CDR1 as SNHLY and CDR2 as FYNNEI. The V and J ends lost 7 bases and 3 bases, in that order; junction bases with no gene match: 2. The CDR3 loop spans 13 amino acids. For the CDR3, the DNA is TGTGCCAGCATGGGACTAGCGGACTACGAGCAGTACTTC. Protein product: CASMGLADYEQYF. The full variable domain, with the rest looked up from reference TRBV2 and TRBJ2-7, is EPEVTQTPSHQVTQMGQEVILRCVPISNHLYFYWYRQILGQKVEFLVSFYNNEISEKSEIFDDQFSVERPDGSNFTLKIRSTKLEDSAMYFCASMGLADYEQYFGPGTRLTVT.

This chain's CDR3 is CASSWLSGGLQTQYF. CDR3 DNA: TGTGCCAGCTCCTGGTTGTCGGGGGGCCTGCAGACCCAGTACTTC. The chain has TRBV27 and TRBJ2-5; maybe TRBD2 (7 bases). CDR1 and CDR2 from the germline V gene are MNHEY and SMNVEV (reference sequence). CDR3 length: 15 residues. V lost 8 bases, J lost 6 bases, and 22 bases lay in between.

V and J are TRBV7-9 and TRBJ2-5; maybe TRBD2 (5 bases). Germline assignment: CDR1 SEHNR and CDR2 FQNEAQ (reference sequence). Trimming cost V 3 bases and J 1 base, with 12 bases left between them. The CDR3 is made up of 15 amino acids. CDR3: CASSFGVSTQETQYF. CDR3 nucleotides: TGTGCCAGCAGCTTCGGGGTCAGCACCCAAGAGACCCAGTACTTC.

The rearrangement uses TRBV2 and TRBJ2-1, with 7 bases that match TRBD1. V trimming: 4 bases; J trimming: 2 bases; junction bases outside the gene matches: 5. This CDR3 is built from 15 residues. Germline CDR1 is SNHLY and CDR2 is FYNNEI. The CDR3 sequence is CASSGGTETYNEQFF. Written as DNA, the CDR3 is TGTGCCAGCAGTGGGGGGACAGAGACCTACAATGAGCAGTTCTTC.

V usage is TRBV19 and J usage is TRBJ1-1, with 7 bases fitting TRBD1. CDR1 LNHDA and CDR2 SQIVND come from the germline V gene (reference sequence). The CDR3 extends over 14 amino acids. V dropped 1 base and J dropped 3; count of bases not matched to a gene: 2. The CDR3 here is CASSIGQGYTEAFF. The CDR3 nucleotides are TGTGCCAGTAGTATAGGACAGGGTTACACTGAAGCTTTCTTT.

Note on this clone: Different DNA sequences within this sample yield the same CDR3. This CDR3 reads CASSLMGGGYTF. The CDR3 nucleotides read TGTGCCAGTAGTCTGATGGGTGGGGGCTACACCTTC. V is TRBV19 and J is TRBJ1-2, with D unclear. Germline loops: CDR1 LNHDA, CDR2 SQIVND (reference sequence). V lost 5 bases and J lost 8, with 12 bases in between. The CDR3 consists of 12 residues.

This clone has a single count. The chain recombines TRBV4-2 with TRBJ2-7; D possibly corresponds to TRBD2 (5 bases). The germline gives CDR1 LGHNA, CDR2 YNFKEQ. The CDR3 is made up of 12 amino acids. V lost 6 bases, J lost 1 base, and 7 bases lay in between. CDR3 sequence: CASSRGSYEQYF. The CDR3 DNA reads TGTGCCAGCAGTCGGGGTTCCTACGAGCAGTACTTC.

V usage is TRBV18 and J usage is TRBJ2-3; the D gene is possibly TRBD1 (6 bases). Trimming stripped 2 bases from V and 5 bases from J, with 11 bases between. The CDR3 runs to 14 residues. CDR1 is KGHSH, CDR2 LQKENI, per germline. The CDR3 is CASSPGQGRDTQYF. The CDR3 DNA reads TGTGCCAGCTCACCAGGGCAGGGGAGAGATACGCAGTATTTT.

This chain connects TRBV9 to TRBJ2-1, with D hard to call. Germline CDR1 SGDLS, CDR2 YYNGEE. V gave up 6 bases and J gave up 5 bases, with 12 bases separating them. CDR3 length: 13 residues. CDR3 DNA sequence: TGTGCCAGCAATCTTCCTAGTAACAATGAGCAGTTCTTC. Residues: CASNLPSNNEQFF.

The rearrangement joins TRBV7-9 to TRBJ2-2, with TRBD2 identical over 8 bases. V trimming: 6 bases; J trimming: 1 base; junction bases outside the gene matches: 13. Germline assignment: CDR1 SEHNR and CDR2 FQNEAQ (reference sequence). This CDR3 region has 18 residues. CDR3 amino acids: CASSPSPLAGRNTGELFF. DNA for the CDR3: TGTGCCAGCAGTCCTAGCCCGCTAGCGGGTCGGAACACCGGGGAGCTGTTTTTT.

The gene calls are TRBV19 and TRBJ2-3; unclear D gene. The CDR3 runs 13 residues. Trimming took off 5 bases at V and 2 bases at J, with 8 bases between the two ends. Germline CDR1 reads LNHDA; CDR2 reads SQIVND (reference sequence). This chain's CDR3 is CASSVDLTDTQYF. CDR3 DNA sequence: TGTGCCAGTAGTGTGGACCTCACAGATACGCAGTATTTT.

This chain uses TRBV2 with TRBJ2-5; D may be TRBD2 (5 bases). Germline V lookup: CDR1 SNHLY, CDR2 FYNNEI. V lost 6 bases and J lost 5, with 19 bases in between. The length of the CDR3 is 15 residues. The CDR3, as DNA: TGTGCCAGCAGGCAGAATCCTTCGGGCGGGGAGACCCAGTACTTC. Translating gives CASRQNPSGGETQYF. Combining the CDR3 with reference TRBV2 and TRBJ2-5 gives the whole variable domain EPEVTQTPSHQVTQMGQEVILRCVPISNHLYFYWYRQILGQKVEFLVSFYNNEISEKSEIFDDQFSVERPDGSNFTLKIRSTKLEDSAMYFCASRQNPSGGETQYFGPGTRLLVL.

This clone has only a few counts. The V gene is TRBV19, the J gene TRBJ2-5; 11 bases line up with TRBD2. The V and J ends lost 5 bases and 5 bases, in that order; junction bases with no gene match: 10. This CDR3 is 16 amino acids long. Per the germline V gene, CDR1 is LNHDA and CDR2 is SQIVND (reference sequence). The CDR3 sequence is CASSLGLAALEETQYF. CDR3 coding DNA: TGTGCCAGTAGTCTGGGACTAGCGGCCCTTGAGGAGACCCAGTACTTC.

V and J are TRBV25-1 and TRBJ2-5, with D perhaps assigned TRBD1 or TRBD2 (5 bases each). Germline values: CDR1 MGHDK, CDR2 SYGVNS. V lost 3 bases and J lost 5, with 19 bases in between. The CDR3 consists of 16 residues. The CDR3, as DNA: TGTGCCAGCAGTGATCCCTCCGTGGGGGTAGGTGAGACCCAGTACTTC. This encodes CASSDPSVGVGETQYF.

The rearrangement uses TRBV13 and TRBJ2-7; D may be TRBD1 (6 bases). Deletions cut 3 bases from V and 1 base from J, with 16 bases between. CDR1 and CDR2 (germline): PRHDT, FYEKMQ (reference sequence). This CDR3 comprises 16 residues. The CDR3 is CASSFYAGGASYEQYF. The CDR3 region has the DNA TGTGCCAGCAGCTTTTATGCTGGGGGCGCGTCCTACGAGCAGTACTTC.

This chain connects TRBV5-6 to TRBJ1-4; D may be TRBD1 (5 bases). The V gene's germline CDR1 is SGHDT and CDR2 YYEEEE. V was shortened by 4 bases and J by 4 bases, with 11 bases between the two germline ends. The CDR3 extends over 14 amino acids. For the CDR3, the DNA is TGTGCCAGCAGCCCAGGGTTTGGTAATGAAAAACTGTTTTTT. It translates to CASSPGFGNEKLFF.

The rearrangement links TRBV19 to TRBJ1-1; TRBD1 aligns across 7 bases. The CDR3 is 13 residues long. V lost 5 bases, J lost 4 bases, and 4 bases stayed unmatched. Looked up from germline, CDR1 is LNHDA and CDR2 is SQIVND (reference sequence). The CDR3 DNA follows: TGTGCCAGTAGTGCACAGGGGAGCACTGAAGCTTTCTTT. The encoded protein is CASSAQGSTEAFF.

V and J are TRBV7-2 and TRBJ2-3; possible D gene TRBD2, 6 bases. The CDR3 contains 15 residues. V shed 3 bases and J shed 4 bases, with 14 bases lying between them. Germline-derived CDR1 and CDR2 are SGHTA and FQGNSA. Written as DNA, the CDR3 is TGTGCCAGCAGCTTGATTCGAGGCGGGGCAGATACGCAGTATTTT. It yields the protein CASSLIRGGADTQYF.

The CDR3 DNA sequence: TGCGCCAGCAGCCAAGAACCCAGGACCCTCCCCAATGAGCAGTTCTTC. It codes for CASSQEPRTLPNEQFF. The chain joins TRBV4-1 to TRBJ2-1, with D unclear. The CDR3 is made up of 16 amino acids. V was shortened by 0 bases and J by 6 bases, with 15 bases between the two germline ends. CDR1 is MGHRA and CDR2 is YSYEKL in the germline V gene.

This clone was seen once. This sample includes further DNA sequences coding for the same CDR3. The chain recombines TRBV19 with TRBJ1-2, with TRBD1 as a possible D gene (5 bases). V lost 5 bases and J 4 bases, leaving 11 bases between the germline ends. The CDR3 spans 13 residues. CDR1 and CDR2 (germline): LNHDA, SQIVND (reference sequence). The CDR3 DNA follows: TGTGCCAGTAGTCCAGGACAAGGCTATGGCTACACCTTC. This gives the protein CASSPGQGYGYTF.

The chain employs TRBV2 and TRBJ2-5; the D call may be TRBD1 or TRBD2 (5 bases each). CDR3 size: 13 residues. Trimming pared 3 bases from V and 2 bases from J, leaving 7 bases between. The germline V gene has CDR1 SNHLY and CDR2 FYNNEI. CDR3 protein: CASSDEGQETQYF. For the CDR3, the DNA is TGTGCCAGCAGTGACGAGGGGCAAGAGACCCAGTACTTC.

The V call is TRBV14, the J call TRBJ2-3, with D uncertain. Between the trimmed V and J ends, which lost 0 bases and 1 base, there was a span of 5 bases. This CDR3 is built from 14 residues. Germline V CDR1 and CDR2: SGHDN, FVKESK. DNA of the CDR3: TGTGCCAGCAGCCAAGAATCTGGCACAGATACGCAGTATTTT. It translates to CASSQESGTDTQYF.